The TCR beta chain under discussion was sequenced for a study of metastatic and nonmetastatic thyroid tumors. Patients had received no treatment of any kind before thyroid surgery. The germline CDR1 and CDR2 sequences are SNHLY and FYNNEI. This CDR3 is built from 14 residues. V was cut by 2 bases and J by 6 bases, with 11 bases left in between. Through MiXCR, TCRdb re-clonotyped the PCR reads. The sample holds 45,000 to 50,000 clones, under 30% seen once. This TCR was sampled from a male donor with papillary thyroid cancer or a benign thyroid nodule (not recorded which). Some clones in this sample may be carry-over from other donors' samples. The sample taken for sequencing was blood. V and J are TRBV2 and TRBJ1-5, with D unclear. The CDR3 spells CASSEPWVTQPQHF. The CDR3 bases are TGTGCCAGCAGTGAACCGTGGGTTACTCAGCCCCAGCATTTT.